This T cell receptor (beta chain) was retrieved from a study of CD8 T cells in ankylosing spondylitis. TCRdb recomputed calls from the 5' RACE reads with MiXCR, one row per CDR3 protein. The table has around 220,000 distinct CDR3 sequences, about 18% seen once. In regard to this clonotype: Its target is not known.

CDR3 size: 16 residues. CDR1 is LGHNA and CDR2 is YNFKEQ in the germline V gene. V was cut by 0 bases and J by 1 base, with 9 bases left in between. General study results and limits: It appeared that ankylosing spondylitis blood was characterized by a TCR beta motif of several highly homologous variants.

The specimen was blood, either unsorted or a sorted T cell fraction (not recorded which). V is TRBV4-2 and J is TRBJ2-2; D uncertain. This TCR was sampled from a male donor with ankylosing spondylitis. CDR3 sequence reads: CASSQEMEGNTGELFF. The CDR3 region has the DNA TGTGCCAGCAGCCAAGAGATGGAAGGGAACACCGGGGAGCTGTTTTTT.